These T cell receptor beta chains were read from a single sample in a study of T cell repertoires in cytomegalovirus infection. No antigen has been identified for these receptors. A single record per CDR3 protein comes from TCRdb applying MiXCR to the reads. The sample includes 250,000 to 400,000 distinct CDR3 sequences, just under 25% seen only once; the top ten take about 14%. The sample here was cultured PBMCs, taken from culture after CMV antigen stimulation. The receptors here all came from a human donor in good health (CMV status not recorded). Some clones in this sample may be carry-over from other donors' samples. The CDR3 runs from the conserved cysteine through the conserved F or W. Each record gives: CDR3 DNA, CDR3 protein, clone size, J gene, D gene, V gene. D genes are given only for firm matches. Size values are once, few and many counts, or a class for expanded clones, and some rows have none.

cdr3_nt: TGTGCCAGCAGTTTTTTGAAGTTGGAGAACACTGAAGCTTTCTTT
cdr3_aa: CASSFLKLENTEAFF
clone_size: -
j_call: TRBJ1-1
d_call: -
v_call: TRBV28

cdr3_nt: TGTGCCAGCACCAAAGGGACTACCATACCTAAGAGCACAGATACGCAGTATTTT
cdr3_aa: CASTKGTTIPKSTDTQYF
clone_size: few
j_call: TRBJ2-3
d_call: TRBD2
v_call: TRBV5-5

cdr3_nt: TGTGCCAGCAGTGAAGCTCGTTGGATCAGCAATCAGCCCCAGCATTTT
cdr3_aa: CASSEARWISNQPQHF
clone_size: -
j_call: TRBJ1-5
d_call: -
v_call: TRBV6-1

cdr3_nt: TGTGCCAGTAGTAAAAGCAGGGACCTGGACACTGAAGCTTTCTTT
cdr3_aa: CASSKSRDLDTEAFF
clone_size: few
j_call: TRBJ1-1
d_call: -
v_call: TRBV19

cdr3_nt: TGTGCCAGCAGTCCCGGATTGCGGGGGAATGAGCAGTTCTTC
cdr3_aa: CASSPGLRGNEQFF
clone_size: -
j_call: TRBJ2-1
d_call: TRBD2
v_call: TRBV27

cdr3_nt: TGTGCCAGCAGCTTAGACAGGGGGCCATACTATGGCTACACCTTC
cdr3_aa: CASSLDRGPYYGYTF
clone_size: few
j_call: TRBJ1-2
d_call: TRBD1
v_call: TRBV7-2

cdr3_nt: TGTGCCATCAGTGAATCGGGGTCGGGCAGGCACTCTAGCACAGATACGCAGTATTTT
cdr3_aa: CAISESGSGRHSSTDTQYF
clone_size: few
j_call: TRBJ2-3
d_call: -
v_call: TRBV10-3

cdr3_nt: TGTGCCAGTATTCAAACGGACAGGACAAATCAGCCCCAGCATTTT
cdr3_aa: CASIQTDRTNQPQHF
clone_size: few
j_call: TRBJ1-5
d_call: TRBD1
v_call: TRBV19

cdr3_nt: TGTGCCAGCAGTGAAGACAGGAGACATAGCGGGATGGATGAGCAGTTCTTC
cdr3_aa: CASSEDRRHSGMDEQFF
clone_size: many
j_call: TRBJ2-1
d_call: TRBD2
v_call: TRBV27

cdr3_nt: TGTGCCACCGAGAAATCTGGGGCCAACGTCCTGACTTTC
cdr3_aa: CATEKSGANVLTF
clone_size: few
j_call: TRBJ2-6
d_call: -
v_call: TRBV24-1

cdr3_nt: TGTGCCAGCAGCACAGAGACCCAGTACTTC
cdr3_aa: CASSTETQYF
clone_size: few
j_call: TRBJ2-5
d_call: -
v_call: TRBV7-8

cdr3_nt: TGCAGTGCCGTACAGGGGAGGAACTATGGCTACACCTTC
cdr3_aa: CSAVQGRNYGYTF
clone_size: -
j_call: TRBJ1-2
d_call: TRBD1
v_call: TRBV20-1

cdr3_nt: TGTGCCATCAGTGAGTCTACGGACAGGGGCACTGAAGCTTTCTTT
cdr3_aa: CAISESTDRGTEAFF
clone_size: -
j_call: TRBJ1-1
d_call: TRBD1
v_call: TRBV10-3

cdr3_nt: TGTGCCAGCAGTTTACCTCCCTTTGGGAGGACCTCCTACGAGCAGTACTTC
cdr3_aa: CASSLPPFGRTSYEQYF
clone_size: -
j_call: TRBJ2-7
d_call: -
v_call: TRBV28

cdr3_nt: TGTGCCAGCCGGAGTTACGACACCATATATTTT
cdr3_aa: CASRSYDTIYF
clone_size: many
j_call: TRBJ1-3
d_call: -
v_call: TRBV12-3/TRBV12-4

cdr3_nt: TGCGCCAGTGGGACAGGGGGCGGAGAGACCCAGTACTTC
cdr3_aa: CASGTGGGETQYF
clone_size: -
j_call: TRBJ2-5
d_call: TRBD1
v_call: TRBV5-1

cdr3_nt: TGCGCCAGCAGCCAAGTATTAGGGCGAACAAATTTTTACTACGAGCAGTACTTC
cdr3_aa: CASSQVLGRTNFYYEQYF
clone_size: few
j_call: TRBJ2-7
d_call: -
v_call: TRBV4-1

cdr3_nt: TGTGCCAGCAGCTTCCCCAGGGCCGGGGAAGGTGAGCAGTTCTTC
cdr3_aa: CASSFPRAGEGEQFF
clone_size: -
j_call: TRBJ2-1
d_call: -
v_call: TRBV7-9

cdr3_nt: TGTGCCAGCAGCGTGAACGGTCCAGATACGCAGTATTTT
cdr3_aa: CASSVNGPDTQYF
clone_size: -
j_call: TRBJ2-3
d_call: -
v_call: TRBV9

cdr3_nt: TGCGCCAGCATTGCCGGGACTAGCGGACAAGAGACCCAGTACTTC
cdr3_aa: CASIAGTSGQETQYF
clone_size: many
j_call: TRBJ2-5
d_call: TRBD2
v_call: TRBV10-2

cdr3_nt: TGCGCCAGCAGCCGAGGGGACAGGGGCCCTTACGAGCAGTACTTC
cdr3_aa: CASSRGDRGPYEQYF
clone_size: few
j_call: TRBJ2-7
d_call: TRBD1
v_call: TRBV4-3

cdr3_nt: TGTGCCAGCAGCCCAGGACTAGCGGGGTCCGGTGTCGAGCAGTACTTC
cdr3_aa: CASSPGLAGSGVEQYF
clone_size: few
j_call: TRBJ2-7
d_call: TRBD2
v_call: TRBV5-4

cdr3_nt: TGTGCCAGCAGCTTGATAGGTACAACCCGTCAGCCCCAGCATTTT
cdr3_aa: CASSLIGTTRQPQHF
clone_size: -
j_call: TRBJ1-5
d_call: -
v_call: TRBV11-2

cdr3_nt: TGCAGTGCTAGGCGGGAGTGGAACACCGGGGAGCTGTTTTTT
cdr3_aa: CSARREWNTGELFF
clone_size: -
j_call: TRBJ2-2
d_call: TRBD2
v_call: TRBV20-1

cdr3_nt: TGCGCCAGCAGCCAAGTACAGGGGGCACAGGGTGGCTACACCTTC
cdr3_aa: CASSQVQGAQGGYTF
clone_size: many
j_call: TRBJ1-2
d_call: TRBD1
v_call: TRBV4-3

cdr3_nt: TGCAGCGTAGCCGAGACAGGTATGAACACTGAAGCTTTCTTT
cdr3_aa: CSVAETGMNTEAFF
clone_size: -
j_call: TRBJ1-1
d_call: -
v_call: TRBV29-1

cdr3_nt: TGCAGTGCTAGAGAGGCCAGGAGACACACCGGGGAGCTGTTTTTT
cdr3_aa: CSAREARRHTGELFF
clone_size: few
j_call: TRBJ2-2
d_call: -
v_call: TRBV20-1

cdr3_nt: TGTGCTAGTGGTCCAAGGCAGTCGTCCGAGCAGTTCTTC
cdr3_aa: CASGPRQSSEQFF
clone_size: -
j_call: TRBJ2-1
d_call: -
v_call: TRBV12-5